What follows describes a single TCR beta chain. The antigen it binds to is not known. Per-base quality was not reported, and no clone a single base away is much larger than it. From the cysteine through the phenylalanine, the CDR3 covers 13 amino acids. The read is trimmed to its CDR3 DNA, 39 bases read in frame from base 1. CDR1 and CDR2 (WNHNN, SYGVQD) derive from the germline V gene (reference sequence). V is pared back by 5 bases and J by 4 bases, with 11 bases lying between the germline termini. The sample is drawn from a study of blood T cell repertoires in COVID-19 (dated by TCRdb to 2018 to 2021). Describing the broader study: Samples from collaborators originated in the United States, Italy and Spain and spanned both the acute and convalescent phases of COVID-19. HLA class I and class II types, where available, came from metadata supplied by the sample provider rather than from assay-based typing. Deeply sampled blood TCRbeta repertoires from subjects exposed to, actively infected with, or recovered from COVID-19 were included in the dataset. The prospective study material was composed of cDNA or gDNA derived from T cells, B-cell-depleted T cells, or PBMCs. The repertoires were released in a freely available public database intended as a resource for research on the immune response to SARS-CoV-2. A de-identified subject ID, COVID-19 status, age in years and sex were almost always included in the sample metadata. The samples were drawn from two sources: the first 160 participants of the ongoing ImmuneRACE study, and over 950 subjects contributed by 6 global collaborators. General findings and caveats noted by the study authors: The quantity of clinical and demographic metadata differed by source and by participant and was supplied without curation.

Enrolling through a virtual design, the prospective study's participants ranged in age from roughly 18 to 89 years and lived across 24 United States geographic areas. In the prospective study, participants were assigned to cohorts based on the clinical history participants reported in a screening survey and a study questionnaire. ImmuneRACE Cohort 3 recovered participants were defined by two consecutive negative NP/OP PCR tests, healthcare professional clearance, or symptom resolution. Mobile phlebotomists in the prospective study collected whole blood, serum and a nasopharyngeal or oropharyngeal swab from every participant. Participants in the prospective study had the option to provide additional blood draws and questionnaires over a roughly 2-month period. Prospective study blood samples were shipped either frozen or at room temperature before DNA extraction. TCRbeta CDR3 regions were amplified from genomic DNA using the immunoSEQ Assay, a bias-controlled multiplex PCR. The paper's data handling went like this. Within the assay, amplification of reference gene primers was used to estimate how many nucleated cells each sample contained. Sequence reads were collapsed and filtered to measure the absolute abundance of every unique TCRbeta CDR3 rearrangement. Productive Simpson clonality was computed per sample as the square root of Simpson's diversity index over productive rearrangements. The clones in this table, taken by TCRdb from immuneACCESS, are in-frame only. Not every clone is retained; where verified, under half of the shortfall comes from an unresolved V gene, and the cause of the rest is unknown. D and trimming come from the DNA, and the V and J calls and clone size come from that table. The sample has about 220,000 clones on record, 80% to 85% of them singletons. Jointly, the top ten make up approximately 6.2% of the sample.

The chain joins TRBV10-1 to TRBJ1-1; TRBD1 is a possible D gene, resting on 5 matching bases. The TCR originated in a woman between 35 and 50 years old who had recovered from COVID-19. What was sequenced was PBMCs or T cells enriched from blood (not recorded which). This receptor carries the CDR3 CASSLSGGTEAFF. In nucleotides, the sequence is TGCGCCAGCAGTTTGTCGGGGGGCACTGAAGCTTTCTTT.